One sample yielded the 31 T cell receptor beta chains listed below, sequenced in a study of blood T cell repertoires in COVID-19. TCRdb's copy holds only in-frame clones and misses some; the assay was immunoSEQ multiplex PCR. Of 250,000 to 350,000 clones in the sample, 70% to 90% are singletons; the top ten hold over 2%. Sequenced material: peripheral blood. The source of these receptors is a woman aged 30 to 39 who had recovered from COVID-19.

The gene calls are TRBV28 and TRBJ2-4; weak D call: TRBD1 (6 bases). This CDR3 contains 18 residues. The V end was cut by 3 bases, the J end by 2 bases, with 20 bases between. The V gene's germline CDR1 is MDHEN and CDR2 SYDVKM. Here the CDR3 reads CASSLVGDKQGTKNIQYF. The CDR3 bases are TGTGCCAGCAGTTTGGTTGGGGATAAACAGGGAACCAAAAACATTCAGTACTTC.

This clone was detected once. The J gene is TRBJ2-7, the V gene TRBV11-3; TRBD2 might be the D (5 bases). Germline assignment: CDR1 SGHNT and CDR2 YENEEA. Trimming shortened V by 5 bases and J by 4 bases, and 24 bases separated the two germline ends. The CDR3 contains 17 residues. The CDR3 nucleotides are TGTGCCAGCAGCCGGGTATGCCCCGGGAAACGGCCTTACGAGCAGTACTTC. Translating gives CASSRVCPGKRPYEQYF.

J is TRBJ2-5 and V is TRBV4-1; 8 nucleotides align to TRBD2. Germline loops: CDR1 MGHRA, CDR2 YSYEKL. Trimming cost V 1 base and J 5 bases; bases outside gene matches: 6. The CDR3 totals 15 residues. In DNA form, the CDR3 reads TGCGCCAGCAGCCAAGTCGGGGGGGCGCGGGAGACCCAGTACTTC. Translated, it gives CASSQVGGARETQYF.

The gene calls are TRBV7-2 and TRBJ2-7, with D possibly matching TRBD1 (6 bases). Germline V gives CDR1 SGHTA, CDR2 FQGNSA. V shed 1 base and J shed 2 bases, with 6 bases lying between them. The CDR3 extends over 13 amino acids. The CDR3, as DNA: TGTGCCAGCAGCTTAGGGACAGCCTACGAGCAGTACTTC. Encoded protein: CASSLGTAYEQYF.

This clone has more than one count but fewer than ten. The chain links TRBV6-5 to TRBJ1-2; TRBD1 matches 7 bases. The V segment lost 6 bases and the J segment 8 bases; nucleotides outside the gene matches: 6. The CDR3 runs to 12 residues. CDR1 is MNHEY and CDR2 is SVGAGI in the germline V gene. The DNA of the CDR3 is TGTGCCAGCAGACCACAGGGGTGGGGCTACACCTTC. Translating gives CASRPQGWGYTF.

V is TRBV5-6 and J is TRBJ2-5; 9 nucleotides match TRBD1. V shed 4 bases, J shed 7 bases, and the junction held 8 bases outside the gene matches. Germline V gene lookup returns CDR1 SGHDT and CDR2 YYEEEE. The length of the CDR3 is 14 residues. CDR3 amino acids: CASSRGTGLATQYF. CDR3 DNA: TGTGCCAGCAGCCGTGGGACAGGGCTGGCGACCCAGTACTTC.

V gene TRBV5-4 combines with J gene TRBJ2-7; tentatively, D is TRBD1 (6 bases). The germline V gene has CDR1 SGHNT and CDR2 YYREEE (reference sequence). Trimming cost V 5 bases and J 0 bases, with 15 bases left between them. The CDR3 contains 15 residues. Written as DNA, the CDR3 is TGTGCCAGCAGAGATGACAGGACGAGCTCCTACGAGCAGTACTTC. Protein sequence: CASRDDRTSSYEQYF. Full variable domain (outside the CDR3, taken from reference TRBV5-4 and TRBJ2-7): ETGVTQSPTHLIKTRGQQVTLRCSSQSGHNTVSWYQQALGQGPQFIFQYYREEENGRGNFPPRFSGLQFPNYSSELNVNALELDDSALYLCASRDDRTSSYEQYFGPGTRLTVT.

In its sample, this clone was seen once. The chain recombines TRBV5-6 with TRBJ1-1; D uncertain. Germline V gene data show CDR1 as SGHDT and CDR2 as YYEEEE. The CDR3 has 14 amino acids. V lost 4 bases, J lost 3 bases, and 13 bases lay in between. The CDR3 here is CASSLTSGDTEAFF. The CDR3 DNA is TGTGCCAGCAGCCTTACCTCCGGGGACACTGAAGCTTTCTTT.

V usage is TRBV4-1 and J usage is TRBJ2-1; 9 nucleotides match TRBD2. Germline values: CDR1 MGHRA, CDR2 YSYEKL. The V and J ends lost 2 bases and 6 bases, in that order; junction bases with no gene match: 8. This CDR3 spans 16 amino acids. The CDR3 DNA reads TGCGCCAGCAGCCAATTAGCGGGGGCTTATCTCAATGAGCAGTTCTTC. Its translation is CASSQLAGAYLNEQFF.

This chain links TRBV5-1 with TRBJ2-7, with D tentatively TRBD1 (6 bases). Trimming took off 4 bases at V and 0 bases at J, with 17 bases between the two ends. The CDR3 covers 16 residues. The V gene's germline CDR1 is SGHRS and CDR2 YFSETQ. CDR3 coding DNA: TGCGCCAGCAGCCCCTCTAACAGGGTGCGCTCCTACGAGCAGTACTTC. Protein sequence: CASSPSNRVRSYEQYF.

The rearrangement uses TRBV7-6 and TRBJ2-3, with TRBD2 matching over 14 bases. This CDR3 spans 17 amino acids. The germline CDR1 and CDR2 sequences are SGHVS and FNYEAQ. V lost 0 bases and J lost 4; bases outside the gene matches: 3. This CDR3 is CASSLAGLAGGPDTQYF. DNA of the CDR3: TGTGCCAGCAGCTTAGCCGGACTAGCGGGGGGCCCAGATACGCAGTATTTT.

This clone was seen only a few times. The chain employs TRBV5-4 and TRBJ2-7, with D maybe TRBD1 (7 bases). Trimming cost V 4 bases and J 2 bases, with 13 bases left between them. CDR1 and CDR2 (germline): SGHNT, YYREEE (reference sequence). The CDR3 sequence is 14 residues long. The CDR3 sequence: CASSAGGGTYEQYF. The CDR3 region has the DNA TGTGCCAGCAGCGCAGGAGGGGGCACCTACGAGCAGTACTTC. The full variable domain, its missing parts supplied by reference TRBV5-4 and TRBJ2-7, is ETGVTQSPTHLIKTRGQQVTLRCSSQSGHNTVSWYQQALGQGPQFIFQYYREEENGRGNFPPRFSGLQFPNYSSELNVNALELDDSALYLCASSAGGGTYEQYFGPGTRLTVT.

The chain combines TRBV4-1 with TRBJ2-2; unclear D gene. Germline lookup yields CDR1 MGHRA and CDR2 YSYEKL. V was cut by 0 bases and J by 0 bases, with 11 bases left in between. This CDR3 has 17 amino acids. As DNA, the CDR3 is TGCGCCAGCAGCCAAGAGAGGCAGAGTCCGAACACCGGGGAGCTGTTTTTT. Protein sequence: CASSQERQSPNTGELFF.

The rearrangement uses TRBV2 and TRBJ2-7, with D possibly being TRBD2 (6 bases). Per germline, CDR1 SNHLY and CDR2 FYNNEI. The CDR3 is 13 residues long. V lost 6 bases, J lost 5 bases, and 14 bases lay in between. CDR3: CASRYLGGDEQYF. CDR3 nucleotides: TGTGCCAGCAGGTACCTGGGAGGCGACGAGCAGTACTTC. Supplemented by reference TRBV2 and TRBJ2-7, the full variable domain reads EPEVTQTPSHQVTQMGQEVILRCVPISNHLYFYWYRQILGQKVEFLVSFYNNEISEKSEIFDDQFSVERPDGSNFTLKIRSTKLEDSAMYFCASRYLGGDEQYFGPGTRLTVT.

The J gene is TRBJ2-3, the V gene TRBV6-5; 8 bases map to TRBD2. CDR3 length equals 14 residues. CDR1 is MNHEY and CDR2 is SVGAGI in the germline V gene. Trimming cost V 2 bases and J 4 bases; bases outside gene matches: 2. CDR3 DNA: TGTGCCAGCAGTTACCAGCGGGAGCCAGATACGCAGTATTTT. It encodes CASSYQREPDTQYF.

The chain couples TRBV19 to TRBJ2-3; TRBD2 is a possible D gene (6 bases). Per the germline V gene, CDR1 is LNHDA and CDR2 is SQIVND (reference sequence). The CDR3 contains 13 residues. V was shortened by 6 bases and J by 2 bases, with 9 bases between the two germline ends. The CDR3 region is CASSGGLTDTQYF. The CDR3 DNA reads as TGTGCCAGTAGCGGGGGACTCACAGATACGCAGTATTTT.

The chain carries TRBV29-1 and TRBJ2-1; TRBD2 matches 12 bases. CDR1 and CDR2 (germline): SQVTM, ANQGSEA. The CDR3 sequence is 16 residues long. With V trimmed by 7 bases and J by 0 bases, 7 bases remained unmatched. This CDR3 reads CSAGLAGRGSYNEQFF. The CDR3 nucleotides are TGCAGCGCCGGACTAGCGGGACGTGGCTCCTACAATGAGCAGTTCTTC.

V usage is TRBV9 and J usage is TRBJ2-3; 8 bases line up with TRBD2. V dropped 0 bases and J dropped 2; count of bases not matched to a gene: 8. CDR3 length equals 17 residues. Germline CDR1 reads SGDLS; CDR2 reads YYNGEE. The CDR3 sequence is CASSVGSGGDPTDTQYF. CDR3 nucleotide sequence: TGTGCCAGCAGCGTAGGGAGCGGGGGAGACCCCACAGATACGCAGTATTTT.

The chain couples TRBV3-1 (or the pseudogene TRBV3-2) to TRBJ2-3; D remains ambiguous. CDR3 length: 14 amino acids. Germline V gene lookup returns CDR1 LGHDT and CDR2 YNNKEL (reference sequence). V lost 2 bases and J lost 3, with 9 bases in between. CDR3 in amino acids: CASSQSLATDTQYF. CDR3 nucleotides: TGTGCCAGCAGCCAAAGTCTGGCAACAGATACGCAGTATTTT.

The chain combines TRBV10-3 with TRBJ2-5, with D uncertain. Trimming took 4 bases from V and 3 from J, leaving 6 bases between them. The CDR3 has 12 residues. Looked up from germline, CDR1 is ENHRY and CDR2 is SYGVKD. The CDR3, as DNA: TGTGCCATCAGTGCGCAGAAAGAGACCCAGTACTTC. It is translated as CAISAQKETQYF.

The V call is TRBV7-9, the J call TRBJ1-4; D is possibly TRBD1 (6 bases). Trimming took 5 bases from V and 1 from J, leaving 8 bases between them. Germline CDR1 is SEHNR and CDR2 is FQNEAQ (reference sequence). There are 14 residues in the CDR3. The CDR3 nucleotides read TGTGCCAGCAGCGTACAGGGAACTAATGAAAAACTGTTTTTT. The encoded protein is CASSVQGTNEKLFF. The full variable domain, rest sourced from reference TRBV7-9 and TRBJ1-4, is DTGVSQNPRHKITKRGQNVTFRCDPISEHNRLYWYRQTLGQGPEFLTYFQNEAQLEKSRLLSDRFSAERPKGSFSTLEIQRTEQGDSAMYLCASSVQGTNEKLFFGSGTQLSVL.

The chain links TRBV7-8 to TRBJ2-7; tentatively, D is TRBD1 (5 bases). V gave up 3 bases and J gave up 1 base, with 13 bases separating them. From germline, CDR1 is SGHVS and CDR2 FQNEAQ. The CDR3 covers 15 residues. The CDR3 reads CASSLDTGASYEQYF. The CDR3 DNA reads TGTGCCAGCAGCTTGGACACAGGCGCTTCCTACGAGCAGTACTTC. Filled out from reference TRBV7-8 and TRBJ2-7, the complete variable domain reads GAGVSQSPRYKVAKRGQDVALRCDPISGHVSLFWYQQALGQGPEFLTYFQNEAQLDKSGLPSDRFFAERPEGSVSTLKIQRTQQEDSAVYLCASSLDTGASYEQYFGPGTRLTVT.

The DNA of the CDR3 is TGTGCCAGCAGCTTAGAAGGGGGCGAGGGTTATTTT. Its protein product is CASSLEGGEGYF. The rearrangement joins TRBV11-2 to TRBJ2-3, with TRBD1 identical over 7 bases. This CDR3 is built from 12 residues. The germline gives CDR1 SGHAT, CDR2 FQNNGV. Trimming removed 0 bases from V and 15 bases from J; junction bases left unmatched: 6.

The genes are TRBV7-9 and TRBJ2-7, with 7 bases aligning to TRBD1. Germline CDR1 reads SEHNR; CDR2 reads FQNEAQ (reference sequence). Losses at the gene ends were 5 bases for V and 6 bases for J; bases not matched to a gene: 16. The CDR3 length is 16 residues. The CDR3 DNA sequence: TGTGCCAGCAGCCCACCGGTCCCGGGACAGACACGCGAGCAGTACTTC. Its translation is CASSPPVPGQTREQYF. The whole variable domain, remainder taken from reference TRBV7-9 and TRBJ2-7, is DTGVSQNPRHKITKRGQNVTFRCDPISEHNRLYWYRQTLGQGPEFLTYFQNEAQLEKSRLLSDRFSAERPKGSFSTLEIQRTEQGDSAMYLCASSPPVPGQTREQYFGPGTRLTVT.

The V and J genes are TRBV5-6 and TRBJ1-1, with TRBD1 identical over 8 bases. V lost 4 bases, J lost 1 base, and 6 bases stayed unmatched. Germline loops: CDR1 SGHDT, CDR2 YYEEEE. The CDR3 spans 15 residues. CDR3 loop: CASSIRGLGNTEAFF. The DNA of the CDR3 is TGTGCCAGCAGCATCAGGGGGCTTGGGAACACTGAAGCTTTCTTT.

This clone has just a few counts. The chain couples TRBV5-1 to TRBJ1-1, with TRBD1 identical over 7 bases. Germline CDR1 and CDR2: SGHRS and YFSETQ. The CDR3 is 13 residues long. V gave up 5 bases and J gave up 3 bases; unmatched junction bases: 4. The CDR3 sequence: CASRRDRYTEAFF. The CDR3 nucleotides are TGCGCCAGCAGAAGGGACAGATACACTGAAGCTTTCTTT.

The chain recombines TRBV10-2 with TRBJ1-1; D is perhaps TRBD1 (6 bases). V dropped 10 bases and J dropped 4 bases, with 16 bases sitting between them. Germline values: CDR1 WSHSY, CDR2 SAAADI. The CDR3 spans 13 residues. Written as DNA, the CDR3 is TGCGCCACCTACATCGAAGGGGGCACTGAAGCTTTCTTT. It yields the protein CATYIEGGTEAFF.

V is TRBV9 and J is TRBJ2-6; 8 positions match TRBD1. The CDR3 has 15 amino acids. Germline CDR1 reads SGDLS; CDR2 reads YYNGEE. V lost 5 bases to trimming and J lost 0 bases; unmatched junction nucleotides: 1. CDR3 bases: TGTGCCAGCAGTACAGGGGGCTCTGGGGCCAACGTCCTGACTTTC. Protein: CASSTGGSGANVLTF.

The chain recombines TRBV30 with TRBJ2-5; D not resolved. CDR3 size: 12 residues. The germline gives CDR1 GTSNPN, CDR2 SVGIG (reference sequence). The CDR3 loop is CACISGPGTQYF. DNA of the CDR3: TGTGCTTGTATATCGGGTCCTGGGACCCAGTACTTC.

V gene TRBV24-1 combines with J gene TRBJ2-5, with a possible D match to TRBD1 (6 bases). Per germline, CDR1 KGHDR and CDR2 SFDVKD. The CDR3 sequence is 13 residues long. V shed 6 bases and J shed 1 base, with 8 bases lying between them. The CDR3 spells CATSQDSQETQYF. The DNA for the CDR3 is TGTGCCACCAGTCAGGACAGCCAAGAGACCCAGTACTTC.

V usage is TRBV4-1 and J usage is TRBJ2-3; 8 bases are shared with TRBD2. Germline CDR1 and CDR2: MGHRA and YSYEKL. This CDR3 is built from 15 residues. V shed 3 bases, J shed 6 bases, and the junction held 8 bases outside the gene matches. DNA of the CDR3: TGCGCCAGCAGCCATTCCCGGGAGGGGACGGATACGCAGTATTTT. Residues: CASSHSREGTDTQYF.